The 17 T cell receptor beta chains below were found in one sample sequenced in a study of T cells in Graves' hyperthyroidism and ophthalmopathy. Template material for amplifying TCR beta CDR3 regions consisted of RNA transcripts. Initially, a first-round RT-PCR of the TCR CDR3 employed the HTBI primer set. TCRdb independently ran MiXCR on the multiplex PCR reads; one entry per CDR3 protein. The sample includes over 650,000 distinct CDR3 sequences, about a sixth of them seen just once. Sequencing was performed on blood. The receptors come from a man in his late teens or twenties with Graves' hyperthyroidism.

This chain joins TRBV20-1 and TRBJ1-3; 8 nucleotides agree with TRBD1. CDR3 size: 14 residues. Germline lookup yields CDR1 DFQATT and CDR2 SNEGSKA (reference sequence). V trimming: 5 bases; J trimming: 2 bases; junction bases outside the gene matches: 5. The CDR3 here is CSADRGGAGNTIYF. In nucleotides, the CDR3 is TGCAGTGCTGACAGGGGTGGCGCTGGAAACACCATATATTTT.

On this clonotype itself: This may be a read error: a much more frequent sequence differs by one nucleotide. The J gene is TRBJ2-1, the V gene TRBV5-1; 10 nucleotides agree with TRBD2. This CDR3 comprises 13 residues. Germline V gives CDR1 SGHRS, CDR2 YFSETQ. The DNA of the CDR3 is TGCGCCGGCAGCACAGCGGGAGGGTTTGAGCAGTTCTTC. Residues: CAGSTAGGFEQFF. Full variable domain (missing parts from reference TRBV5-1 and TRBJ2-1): KAGVTQTPRYLIKTRGQQVTLSCSPISGHRSVSWYQQTPGQGLQFLFEYFSETQRNKGNFPGRFSGRQFSNSRSEMNVSTLELGDSALYLCAGSTAGGFEQFFGPGTRLTVL.

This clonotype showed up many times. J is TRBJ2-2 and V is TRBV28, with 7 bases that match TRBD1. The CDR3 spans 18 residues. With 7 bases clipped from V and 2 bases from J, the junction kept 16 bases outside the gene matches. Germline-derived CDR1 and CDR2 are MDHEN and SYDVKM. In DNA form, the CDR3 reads TGTGCCAGCACCCTTTCGGGCCGGACAGGCCTAAACACCGGGGAGCTGTTTTTT. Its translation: CASTLSGRTGLNTGELFF.

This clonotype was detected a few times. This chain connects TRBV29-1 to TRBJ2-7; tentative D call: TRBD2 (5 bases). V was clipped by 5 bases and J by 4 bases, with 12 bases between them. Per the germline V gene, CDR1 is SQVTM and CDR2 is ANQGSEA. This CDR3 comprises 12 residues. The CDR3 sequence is CSVRADTYEQYF. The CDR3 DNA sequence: TGCAGCGTTCGAGCGGATACTTACGAGCAGTACTTC.

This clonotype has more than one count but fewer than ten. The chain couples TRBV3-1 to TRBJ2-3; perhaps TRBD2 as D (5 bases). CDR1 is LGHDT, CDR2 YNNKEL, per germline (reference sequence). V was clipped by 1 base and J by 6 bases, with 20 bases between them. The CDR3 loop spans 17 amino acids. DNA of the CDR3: TGTGCCAGCAGCCAAGTCGGGGATCTGGGCCCCAGGGATACGCAGTATTTT. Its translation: CASSQVGDLGPRDTQYF.

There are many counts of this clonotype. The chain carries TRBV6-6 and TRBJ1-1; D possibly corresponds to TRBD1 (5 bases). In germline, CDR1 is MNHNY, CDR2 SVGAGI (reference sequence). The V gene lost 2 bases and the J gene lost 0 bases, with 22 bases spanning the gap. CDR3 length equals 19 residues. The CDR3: CASSYNAFGGSAMNTEAFF. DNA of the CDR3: TGTGCCAGCAGTTACAACGCATTCGGGGGGTCCGCCATGAACACTGAAGCTTTCTTT.

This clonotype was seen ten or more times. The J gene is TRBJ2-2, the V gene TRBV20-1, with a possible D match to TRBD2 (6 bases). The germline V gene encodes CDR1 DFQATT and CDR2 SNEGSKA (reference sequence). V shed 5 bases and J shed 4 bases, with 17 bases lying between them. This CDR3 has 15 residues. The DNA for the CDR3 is TGCAGTGCTGTAAATTGGCGGGAAGGCACCGGGGAGCTGTTTTTT. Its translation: CSAVNWREGTGELFF.

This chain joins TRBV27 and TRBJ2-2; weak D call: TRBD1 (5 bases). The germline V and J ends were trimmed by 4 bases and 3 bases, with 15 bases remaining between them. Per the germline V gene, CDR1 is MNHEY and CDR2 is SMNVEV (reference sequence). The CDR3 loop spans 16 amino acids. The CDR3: CASSSQGRTDTGELFF. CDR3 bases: TGTGCCAGCAGTTCCCAGGGCAGGACCGACACCGGGGAGCTGTTTTTT.

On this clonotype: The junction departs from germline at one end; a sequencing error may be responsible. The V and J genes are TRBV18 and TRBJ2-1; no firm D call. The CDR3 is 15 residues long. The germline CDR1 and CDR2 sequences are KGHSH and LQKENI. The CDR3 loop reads CVSSPPDASYNEQFF. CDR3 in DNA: TGTGTCAGCTCACCACCAGATGCCTCCTACAATGAGCAGTTCTTC.

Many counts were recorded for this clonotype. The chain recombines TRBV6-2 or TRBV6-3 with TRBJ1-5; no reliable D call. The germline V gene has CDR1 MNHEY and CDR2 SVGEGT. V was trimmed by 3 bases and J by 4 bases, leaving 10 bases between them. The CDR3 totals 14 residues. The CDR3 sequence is CASSYRTANQPQHF. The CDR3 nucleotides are TGTGCCAGCAGTTATAGAACAGCTAATCAGCCCCAGCATTTT.

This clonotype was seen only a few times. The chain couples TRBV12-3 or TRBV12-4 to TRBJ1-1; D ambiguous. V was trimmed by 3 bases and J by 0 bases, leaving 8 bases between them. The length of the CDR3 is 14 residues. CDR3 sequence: CASSFSVMNTEAFF. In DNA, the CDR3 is TGTGCCAGCAGTTTCTCAGTGATGAACACTGAAGCTTTCTTT.

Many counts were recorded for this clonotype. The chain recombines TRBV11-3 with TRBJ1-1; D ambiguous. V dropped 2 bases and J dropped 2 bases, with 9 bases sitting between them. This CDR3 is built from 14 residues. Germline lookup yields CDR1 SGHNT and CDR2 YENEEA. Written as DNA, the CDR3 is TGTGCCAGCAGCTTAACGACTCCCAACACTGAAGCTTTCTTT. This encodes CASSLTTPNTEAFF.

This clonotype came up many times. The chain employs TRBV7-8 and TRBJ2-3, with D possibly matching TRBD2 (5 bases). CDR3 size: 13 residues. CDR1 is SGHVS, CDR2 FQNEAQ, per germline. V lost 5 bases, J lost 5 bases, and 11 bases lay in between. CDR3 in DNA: TGTGCCAGCAGCCCGGGAAGGGAAGATACGCAGTATTTT. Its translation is CASSPGREDTQYF.

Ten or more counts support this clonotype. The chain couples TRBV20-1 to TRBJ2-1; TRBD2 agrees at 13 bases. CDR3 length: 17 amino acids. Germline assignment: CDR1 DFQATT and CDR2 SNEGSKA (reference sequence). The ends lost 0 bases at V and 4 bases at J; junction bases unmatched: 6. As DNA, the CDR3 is TGCAGTGCTAGAGATGGTAGGACTAGCGGGAGTTACAATGAGCAGTTCTTC. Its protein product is CSARDGRTSGSYNEQFF.

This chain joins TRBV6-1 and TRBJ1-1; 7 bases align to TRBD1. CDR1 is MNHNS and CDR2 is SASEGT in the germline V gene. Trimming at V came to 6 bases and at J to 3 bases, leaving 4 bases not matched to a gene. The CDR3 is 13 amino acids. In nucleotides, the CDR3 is TGTGCCAGCAGGGCGGACAGGTACACTGAAGCTTTCTTT. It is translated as CASRADRYTEAFF.

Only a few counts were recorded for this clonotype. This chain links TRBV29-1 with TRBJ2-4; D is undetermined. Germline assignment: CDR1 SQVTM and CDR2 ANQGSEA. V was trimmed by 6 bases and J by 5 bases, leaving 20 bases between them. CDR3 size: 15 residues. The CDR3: CSVVFSRVSQNIQYF. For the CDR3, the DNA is TGCAGCGTCGTTTTTTCAAGGGTTAGCCAAAACATTCAGTACTTC.

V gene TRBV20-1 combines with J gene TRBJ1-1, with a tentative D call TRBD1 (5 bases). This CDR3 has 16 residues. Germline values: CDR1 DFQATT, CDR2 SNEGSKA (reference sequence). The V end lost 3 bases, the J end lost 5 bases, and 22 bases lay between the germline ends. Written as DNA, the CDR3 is TGCAGTGCTAGGGCAAGCAGGGCGGGCGGATGGACTGAAGCTTTCTTT. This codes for CSARASRAGGWTEAFF.